A selection of T cell receptor beta chains follows, all from one sample in a study of cytomegalovirus exposure and HLA in healthy donors. Libraries were prepared by immunoSEQ multiplex PCR; TCRdb keeps only in-frame clonotypes and omits some of them. Among about 71,000 clones listed, 65% to 70% were seen once. The specimen was PBMCs. The receptors originated from a middle-aged man in good health and CMV-seropositive. The CDR3 runs from the conserved cysteine through the conserved F or W. Each record gives: D gene, CDR3 length, clone size, J gene, V gene, CDR3 DNA, CDR3 protein. D genes are given only for firm matches. Clone size is given for some rows only: seen once, a few or many times, or a class if the clone is expanded.

D gene: NA; CDR3 length: 16; clone size: NA; J gene: TRBJ2-7; V gene: TRBV27; CDR3 DNA: TGTGCCAGCAGTTTAGGGGCGGGGCGAAGCTCCTACGAGCAGTACTTC; CDR3 protein: CASSLGAGRSSYEQYF
D gene: TRBD1; CDR3 length: 15; clone size: NA; J gene: TRBJ2-3; V gene: TRBV7-2; CDR3 DNA: TGTGCCAGCAGCAGCGACAGGGGGCCTACAGATACGCAGTATTTT; CDR3 protein: CASSSDRGPTDTQYF
D gene: TRBD1; CDR3 length: 13; clone size: NA; J gene: TRBJ1-2; V gene: TRBV30; CDR3 DNA: TGTGCCTGGAGTGTACGACAGGGCTATGGCTACACCTTC; CDR3 protein: CAWSVRQGYGYTF
D gene: TRBD2; CDR3 length: 15; clone size: NA; J gene: TRBJ2-7; V gene: TRBV7-9; CDR3 DNA: TGTGCCAGCAGCTTGGAGGGACTAGCGGCCTACGAGCAGTACTTC; CDR3 protein: CASSLEGLAAYEQYF
D gene: TRBD1; CDR3 length: 12; clone size: NA; J gene: TRBJ1-1; V gene: TRBV12-5; CDR3 DNA: TGTGCTAGTGCCTCTGGGGACAGGGAAGCTTTCTTT; CDR3 protein: CASASGDREAFF
D gene: NA; CDR3 length: 14; clone size: NA; J gene: TRBJ1-1; V gene: TRBV7-2; CDR3 DNA: TGTGCCAGCAGCTTCGACGTAAGAGGGAAGACGGCTTTCTTT; CDR3 protein: CASSFDVRGKTAFF
D gene: NA; CDR3 length: 15; clone size: few; J gene: TRBJ1-5; V gene: TRBV7-2; CDR3 DNA: TGTGCCAGCAGCTTAGATCGGGACATTAATCAGCCCCAGCATTTT; CDR3 protein: CASSLDRDINQPQHF
D gene: TRBD2; CDR3 length: 18; clone size: NA; J gene: TRBJ2-7; V gene: TRBV15; CDR3 DNA: TGTGCCACCAGCGGACGACTAGCGGGAGTGGGGTATTTGCGCGAGCAGTACTTC; CDR3 protein: CATSGRLAGVGYLREQYF
D gene: NA; CDR3 length: 14; clone size: NA; J gene: TRBJ1-2; V gene: TRBV30; CDR3 DNA: TGTGCCTGGGGATTAGGGGGTCGTGGCTATGGCTACACCTTC; CDR3 protein: CAWGLGGRGYGYTF
D gene: NA; CDR3 length: 11; clone size: NA; J gene: TRBJ1-2; V gene: TRBV28; CDR3 DNA: TGTGCAGCGGGGGTCGACTATGGCTACACCTTC; CDR3 protein: CAAGVDYGYTF
D gene: TRBD2; CDR3 length: 15; clone size: NA; J gene: TRBJ2-2; V gene: TRBV11-2; CDR3 DNA: TGTGCCAGCAGCTTAGGCGGGGGGAACACCGGGGAGCTGTTTTTT; CDR3 protein: CASSLGGGNTGELFF
D gene: NA; CDR3 length: 14; clone size: NA; J gene: TRBJ1-5; V gene: TRBV10-3; CDR3 DNA: TGTGCCATCAGCCCCGAGGGAGGCAATCAGCCCCAGCATTTT; CDR3 protein: CAISPEGGNQPQHF
D gene: NA; CDR3 length: 14; clone size: NA; J gene: TRBJ1-2; V gene: TRBV9; CDR3 DNA: TGTGCCAGCAGCGTATCCTTCGGGGAGGATGGCTACACCTTC; CDR3 protein: CASSVSFGEDGYTF
D gene: TRBD2; CDR3 length: 15; clone size: NA; J gene: TRBJ2-7; V gene: TRBV6-6; CDR3 DNA: TGTGCCAGCAGCCTCGGACTAGCGGGGGGTTACGAGCAGTACTTC; CDR3 protein: CASSLGLAGGYEQYF
D gene: TRBD1; CDR3 length: 15; clone size: few; J gene: TRBJ1-1; V gene: TRBV11-1; CDR3 DNA: TGTGCCAGCAGCTTTGACAGGGTAAAGAACACTGAAGCTTTCTTT; CDR3 protein: CASSFDRVKNTEAFF
D gene: NA; CDR3 length: 16; clone size: few; J gene: TRBJ1-3; V gene: TRBV4-2; CDR3 DNA: TGTGCCAGCAGCCAAGGATTTGGGGCGACAGGAAACACCATATATTTT; CDR3 protein: CASSQGFGATGNTIYF
D gene: TRBD1; CDR3 length: 16; clone size: NA; J gene: TRBJ2-7; V gene: TRBV13; CDR3 DNA: TGTGCCAGCAGCCCATCCCCGGGACAGGGCTCCTACGAGCAGTACTTC; CDR3 protein: CASSPSPGQGSYEQYF
D gene: TRBD2; CDR3 length: 14; clone size: NA; J gene: TRBJ2-1; V gene: TRBV19; CDR3 DNA: TGTGCCAGTAGTACTAGCGGGAGATCGGATGAGCAGTTCTTC; CDR3 protein: CASSTSGRSDEQFF
D gene: NA; CDR3 length: 15; clone size: NA; J gene: TRBJ1-1; V gene: TRBV5-4; CDR3 DNA: TGTGCCAGCAGTATAGAAAGGGAGGAGAACACTGAAGCTTTCTTT; CDR3 protein: CASSIEREENTEAFF
D gene: NA; CDR3 length: 12; clone size: NA; J gene: TRBJ1-2; V gene: TRBV11-2; CDR3 DNA: TGTGCCAGCAGCTTAGTAGGGGAGGACTGCACCTTC; CDR3 protein: CASSLVGEDCTF
D gene: TRBD1; CDR3 length: 14; clone size: NA; J gene: TRBJ2-7; V gene: TRBV5-1; CDR3 DNA: TGCGCCAGCAGCTTCGGGACAGGGTCCTACGAGCAGTACTTC; CDR3 protein: CASSFGTGSYEQYF
D gene: TRBD1; CDR3 length: 15; clone size: NA; J gene: TRBJ2-1; V gene: TRBV27; CDR3 DNA: TGTGCCAGCAACGGAGGACAGGGGATAAACAATGAGCAGTTCTTC; CDR3 protein: CASNGGQGINNEQFF